What follows describes a single T cell receptor (beta chain). The antigen is not known. The method was immunoSEQ multiplex PCR; TCRdb's version includes in-frame clones alone and lacks a portion of them. In the table there are 100,000 to 150,000 clones, roughly nine tenths of which are singletons. The CDR3 totals 14 residues. The V gene lost 7 bases and the J gene lost 6 bases, with 19 bases spanning the gap. In germline, CDR1 is MNHEY, CDR2 SVGAGI. The sample belongs to a study of T cell responses to AZD1222 COVID-19 vaccine. At the level of the study: Second doses were pooled across both intervals (about 4 or about 12 weeks).

General study findings and limits: Only a handful of people who got AZD1222 tested seropositive at baseline. Sampling that yielded the repertoires occurred only after the peak T cell response.

The source of this sequence is an adult in good health. The sample in question was peripheral blood, obtained on day 0 of AZD1222 vaccination. V and J are TRBV6-5 and TRBJ2-7; TRBD1 is a possible D gene (5 bases). CDR3 bases: TGTGCCAGCACCCCTTTTACCAGGGCAGGCGAGCAGTACTTC. Its translation: CASTPFTRAGEQYF.